This TCR beta chain was identified in a study of identical twins. Comments on this clonotype: Its target is unknown.

V was pared by 6 bases and J by 0 bases, with 14 bases between. Germline V gives CDR1 MDHEN, CDR2 SYDVKM. The CDR3 extends over 15 amino acids. A universal primer site was added by template switching, and unique molecular identifiers were carried by the cDNA. TCRdb processed the 5' RACE reads anew with MiXCR; each CDR3 protein has one entry. The top ten clones hold about 5.8% of a sample with 260,000 or so distinct CDR3 sequences, 6.5% to 9% of them seen once. Findings and caveats of the study: Insertions were fewer in abundant cord blood beta clonotypes, whereas memory repertoires showed none of this pattern.

The sample also formed part of further work on yellow fever vaccine responses in identical twins.

V usage is TRBV28 and J usage is TRBJ2-5; maybe TRBD2 (6 bases). The TCR was taken from a woman younger than 35 in good health. Material for sequencing was CD8+ T cells sorted from blood. CDR3 sequence (DNA): TGTGCCAGCAGCCCCCCGGACTACCACCAAGAGACCCAGTACTTC. Translation: CASSPPDYHQETQYF.